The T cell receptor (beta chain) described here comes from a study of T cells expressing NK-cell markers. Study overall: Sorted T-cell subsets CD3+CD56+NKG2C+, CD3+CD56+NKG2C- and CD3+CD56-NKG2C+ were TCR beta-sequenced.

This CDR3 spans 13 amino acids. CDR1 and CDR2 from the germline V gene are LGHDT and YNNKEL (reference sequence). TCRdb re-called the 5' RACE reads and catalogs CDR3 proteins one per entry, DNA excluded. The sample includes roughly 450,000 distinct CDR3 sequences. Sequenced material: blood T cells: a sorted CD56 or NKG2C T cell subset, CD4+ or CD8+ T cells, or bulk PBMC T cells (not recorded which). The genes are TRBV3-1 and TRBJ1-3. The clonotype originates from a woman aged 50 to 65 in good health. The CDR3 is CASSERSGNTIYF.